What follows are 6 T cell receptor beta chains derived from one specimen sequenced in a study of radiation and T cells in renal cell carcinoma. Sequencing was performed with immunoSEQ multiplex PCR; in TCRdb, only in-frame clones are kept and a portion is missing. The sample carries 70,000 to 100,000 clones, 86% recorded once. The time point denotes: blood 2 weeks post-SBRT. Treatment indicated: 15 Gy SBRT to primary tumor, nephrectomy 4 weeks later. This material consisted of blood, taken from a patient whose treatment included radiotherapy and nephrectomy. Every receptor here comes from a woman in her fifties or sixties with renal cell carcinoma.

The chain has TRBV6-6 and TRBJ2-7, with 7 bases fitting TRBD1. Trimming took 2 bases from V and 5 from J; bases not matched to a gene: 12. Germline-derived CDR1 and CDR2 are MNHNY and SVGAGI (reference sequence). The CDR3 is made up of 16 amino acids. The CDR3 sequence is CASSYPNLDRVHEQYF. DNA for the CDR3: TGTGCCAGCAGTTACCCAAACTTAGACAGGGTCCACGAGCAGTACTTC.

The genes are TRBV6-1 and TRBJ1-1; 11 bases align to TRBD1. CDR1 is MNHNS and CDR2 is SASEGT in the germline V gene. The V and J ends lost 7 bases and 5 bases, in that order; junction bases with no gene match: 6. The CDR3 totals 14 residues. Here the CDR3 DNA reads TGTGCCAGCACCCTAGGACAGGGGGCAACTGAAGCTTTCTTT. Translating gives CASTLGQGATEAFF.

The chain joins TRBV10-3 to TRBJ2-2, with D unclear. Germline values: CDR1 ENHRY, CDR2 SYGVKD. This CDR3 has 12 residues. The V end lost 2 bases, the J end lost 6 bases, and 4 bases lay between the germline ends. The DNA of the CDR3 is TGTGCCATCAGTGAGGTCTCCGGGGAGCTGTTTTTT. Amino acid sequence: CAISEVSGELFF.

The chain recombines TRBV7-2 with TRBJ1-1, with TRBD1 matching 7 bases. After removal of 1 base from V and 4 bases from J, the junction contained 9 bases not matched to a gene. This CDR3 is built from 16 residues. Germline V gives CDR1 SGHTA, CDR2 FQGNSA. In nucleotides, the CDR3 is TGTGCCAGCAGCTTAGAACACAGGGGCTCAGGCACTGAAGCTTTCTTT. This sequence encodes CASSLEHRGSGTEAFF.

CDR3 in amino acids: CASSGGSPYGYTF. The CDR3 DNA reads TGTGCCAGCAGCGGGGGTTCCCCCTATGGCTACACCTTC. This chain links TRBV9 with TRBJ1-2; the D is unclear. From germline, CDR1 is SGDLS and CDR2 YYNGEE. Trimming stripped 3 bases from V and 4 bases from J, with 10 bases between. The CDR3 length is 13 residues.

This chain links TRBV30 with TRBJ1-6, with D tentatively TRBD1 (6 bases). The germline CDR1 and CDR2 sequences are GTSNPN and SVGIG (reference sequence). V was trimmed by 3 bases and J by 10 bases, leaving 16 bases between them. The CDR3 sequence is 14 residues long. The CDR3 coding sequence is TGTGCCTGGAGGGGGGGGGCGCTTGGATCACCCCTCCACTTT. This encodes CAWRGGALGSPLHF.